The 23 T cell receptor beta chains given below trace back to one sample, sequenced in a study of shared clonotypes between healthy human individuals. The table came from immunoSEQ multiplex PCR; TCRdb's copy has only in-frame clones and leaves some out. This table has hundreds of thousands of clones, roughly 95% appearing once. CD45RO-negative CD8 cells positively selected for CCR7 made up the naive population, which excluded terminally differentiated effector memory CD45RA+ cells. Sequencing input: naive CD8+ T cells sorted from blood. These receptor sequences come from a woman younger than 45 in good health.

This sequence joins TRBV6-5 and TRBJ2-1, with 7 bases identical to TRBD2. The CDR3 has 14 amino acids. The V and J ends lost 3 bases and 6 bases, in that order; junction bases with no gene match: 5. Germline-derived CDR1 and CDR2 are MNHEY and SVGAGI. The DNA for the CDR3 is TGTGCCAGCAGTTATGCCAGACTAGCCAATGAGCAGTTCTTC. Translated: CASSYARLANEQFF.

V usage is TRBV21-1 and J usage is TRBJ2-2; the D segment call TRBD1 is taken from the table without a DNA check. TRBV21-1 is described as a pseudogene. The CDR3 contains 17 residues. This chain's CDR3 is CARRQGSKIPRTGELFF. In DNA, the CDR3 is TGTGCCAGACGACAGGGTTCCAAGATCCCGAGAACCGGGGAGCTGTTTTTT.

The chain recombines TRBV25-1 with TRBJ2-5; TRBD1 matches 9 bases. V shed 6 bases and J 3 bases; nucleotides not matched to a gene: 5. Germline loops: CDR1 MGHDK, CDR2 SYGVNS. This CDR3 has 14 amino acids. The DNA of the CDR3 is TGTGCCAGCAGCCCGGGACAGGGAAAAGAGACCCAGTACTTC. It translates to CASSPGQGKETQYF.

The CDR3 loop reads CASSLVTGLESNEQFF. The CDR3, as DNA: TGTGCCAGCAGCTTAGTGACGGGACTAGAGTCCAATGAGCAGTTCTTC. This chain links TRBV7-2 with TRBJ2-1; 8 bases fit TRBD2. The germline V gene has CDR1 SGHTA and CDR2 FQGNSA. Unmatched junction bases numbered 8, after V lost 1 base and J lost 6 bases. The length of the CDR3 is 16 residues.

V usage is TRBV7-9 and J usage is TRBJ2-5; no reliable D call. Germline V gene lookup returns CDR1 SEHNR and CDR2 FQNEAQ (reference sequence). The CDR3 loop spans 15 amino acids. Trimming stripped 2 bases from V and 0 bases from J, with 10 bases between. The CDR3 spells CASSLLRMDQETQYF. In DNA form, the CDR3 reads TGTGCCAGCAGCTTACTAAGGATGGACCAAGAGACCCAGTACTTC.

This clone was seen only once. The V gene is TRBV21-1, the J gene TRBJ2-2; the DNA was not used to check the table's D call, TRBD1. TRBV21-1 is recorded as a pseudogene. The CDR3 covers 8 residues. The CDR3 spells CAGWELFF. The CDR3, as DNA: TGTGCCGGCTGGGAGCTGTTTTTT.

The chain employs TRBV28 and TRBJ2-7; D not certain. The germline CDR1 and CDR2 sequences are MDHEN and SYDVKM. Trimming shortened V by 8 bases and J by 4 bases, and 9 bases separated the two germline ends. The CDR3 has 11 residues. CDR3: CASYGGYEQYF. CDR3 bases: TGTGCCAGCTACGGCGGATACGAGCAGTACTTC.

The genes are TRBV19 and TRBJ1-4; D is possibly TRBD1 (5 bases). CDR3 size: 16 residues. V lost 3 bases and J lost 8, with 19 bases in between. Germline V CDR1 and CDR2: LNHDA, SQIVND (reference sequence). The CDR3: CASSIFGGVFLEKLFF. DNA for the CDR3: TGTGCCAGTAGTATCTTCGGGGGAGTATTTCTGGAAAAACTGTTTTTT. Supplemented by reference TRBV19 and TRBJ1-4, the full variable domain reads DGGITQSPKYLFRKEGQNVTLSCEQNLNHDAMYWYRQDPGQGLRLIYYSQIVNDFQKGDIAEGYSVSREKKESFPLTVTSAQKNPTAFYLCASSIFGGVFLEKLFFGSGTQLSVL.

The CDR3 here is CASRVYIIGGASPPQHF. CDR3 nucleotides: TGTGCCAGCAGGGTTTATATAATTGGAGGGGCGAGTCCGCCCCAGCATTTT. The V call is TRBV28, the J call TRBJ1-5; maybe TRBD1 (5 bases). Germline V CDR1 and CDR2: MDHEN, SYDVKM. V lost 6 bases to trimming and J lost 9 bases, with 27 bases between them. This CDR3 region has 17 residues. Supplemented by reference TRBV28 and TRBJ1-5, the full variable domain reads DVKVTQSSRYLVKRTGEKVFLECVQDMDHENMFWYRQDPGLGLRLIYFSYDVKMKEKGDIPEGYSVSREKKERFSLILESASTNQTSMYLCASRVYIIGGASPPQHFGDGTRLSIL.

The chain combines TRBV28 with TRBJ1-1, with D possibly matching TRBD1 (5 bases). CDR3 length: 14 amino acids. Trimming took 3 bases from V and 1 from J, leaving 9 bases between them. From germline, CDR1 is MDHEN and CDR2 SYDVKM. This chain's CDR3 is CASSLWGENTEAFF. CDR3 sequence (DNA): TGTGCCAGCAGTTTGTGGGGGGAGAACACTGAAGCTTTCTTT.

The gene calls are TRBV21-1 and TRBJ1-4; the table's D call, TRBD1, was not checked against the DNA. TRBV21-1 is a pseudogene segment. The CDR3 sequence is 16 residues long. The CDR3 region has the DNA TGTGCCAGCAGCAAAGGATTTCCTGGGACACGAGAAAAACTGTTTTTT. Translated: CASSKGFPGTREKLFF.

The rearrangement joins TRBV7-6 to TRBJ2-6, with unresolved D. Germline CDR1 is SGHVS and CDR2 is FNYEAQ. The CDR3 sequence is 15 residues long. The V end lost 5 bases, the J end lost 0 bases, and 8 bases lay between the germline ends. The CDR3 here is CASSLQTSGANVLTF. The DNA for the CDR3 is TGTGCCAGCAGCCTTCAGACCTCTGGGGCCAACGTCCTGACTTTC.

The chain recombines TRBV27 with TRBJ2-2; D not resolved. V lost 3 bases, J lost 4 bases, and 6 bases lay in between. The CDR3 spans 13 residues. Germline-derived CDR1 and CDR2 are MNHEY and SMNVEV (reference sequence). The CDR3, as DNA: TGTGCCAGCAGTTTTGGGGTCACCGGGGAGCTGTTTTTT. It yields the protein CASSFGVTGELFF.

This chain joins TRBV14 and TRBJ2-7, with D unresolved. V lost 1 base to trimming and J lost 3 bases, with 16 bases between them. From germline, CDR1 is SGHDN and CDR2 FVKESK. CDR3 length: 16 amino acids. The CDR3 is CASSQALLASDYEQYF. The CDR3 region has the DNA TGTGCCAGCAGCCAAGCCCTACTTGCGTCGGACTACGAGCAGTACTTC.

This chain uses TRBV28 with TRBJ1-2; no reliable D call. This CDR3 contains 14 residues. Trimming shortened V by 2 bases and J by 0 bases, and 7 bases separated the two germline ends. Germline V lookup: CDR1 MDHEN, CDR2 SYDVKM. This CDR3 is CASSLAVTNYGYTF. In nucleotides, the CDR3 is TGTGCCAGCAGTTTAGCCGTCACTAACTATGGCTACACCTTC.

The CDR3 region is CAISEDRPGTLAYTEAFF. The DNA for the CDR3 is TGTGCCATCAGTGAAGACAGGCCTGGGACCTTGGCGTATACTGAAGCTTTCTTT. The chain employs TRBV10-3 and TRBJ1-1, with D maybe TRBD1 (6 bases). Trimming left V 3 bases short and J 5 bases short, with 25 bases between. Germline V lookup: CDR1 ENHRY, CDR2 SYGVKD. The CDR3 is 18 amino acids.

This clone was seen just once. This rearrangement joins TRBV15 to TRBJ2-7; TRBD2 is a possible D gene (7 bases). Per germline, CDR1 LNHNV and CDR2 YYDKDF (reference sequence). This CDR3 is 13 amino acids long. V was clipped by 8 bases and J by 6 bases, with 17 bases between them. The CDR3: CATSRAGAGEQYF. As DNA, the CDR3 is TGTGCCACCTCGCGCGCGGGGGCCGGCGAGCAGTACTTC.

The chain has TRBV19 and TRBJ2-5; 7 nucleotides align to TRBD1. The J call may not be correct, given that the DNA end is closer to TRBJ2-7. CDR3 length: 13 residues. The V gene's germline CDR1 is LNHDA and CDR2 SQIVND (reference sequence). The CDR3 DNA follows: TGTGCCAGTAGTATGACAGGGCGGCACGAGCAGTACTTC. The encoded protein is CASSMTGRHEQYF.

The genes are TRBV15 and TRBJ1-1; D possibly corresponds to TRBD1 (5 bases). Germline V CDR1 and CDR2: LNHNV, YYDKDF (reference sequence). This CDR3 comprises 12 residues. Trimming removed 8 bases from V and 6 bases from J, with 13 bases in between. CDR3 in amino acids: CATGTGFAEAFF. In DNA form, the CDR3 reads TGTGCCACCGGGACCGGTTTCGCTGAAGCTTTCTTT.

This rearrangement joins TRBV28 to TRBJ1-1, with D unclear. Germline V CDR1 and CDR2: MDHEN, SYDVKM. This CDR3 comprises 15 residues. Trimming removed 0 bases from V and 0 bases from J, with 8 bases in between. CDR3 sequence (DNA): TGTGCCAGCAGTTTATGGGGATCCTTGAACACTGAAGCTTTCTTT. Translated, it gives CASSLWGSLNTEAFF.

This clone was counted a few times. The V gene is TRBV19, the J gene TRBJ1-5, with a possible D match to TRBD1 (6 bases). Deletions cut 1 base from V and 9 bases from J, with 13 bases between. From germline, CDR1 is LNHDA and CDR2 SQIVND (reference sequence). The CDR3 runs 14 residues. CDR3 nucleotides: TGTGCCAGTAGTATAGGCTTAGGGGGTCCGCCCCAGCATTTT. Translated, it gives CASSIGLGGPPQHF. Full variable domain (rest looked up from reference TRBV19 and TRBJ1-5): DGGITQSPKYLFRKEGQNVTLSCEQNLNHDAMYWYRQDPGQGLRLIYYSQIVNDFQKGDIAEGYSVSREKKESFPLTVTSAQKNPTAFYLCASSIGLGGPPQHFGDGTRLSIL.

The chain uses TRBV27 and TRBJ2-4; D unresolved. Germline CDR1 reads MNHEY; CDR2 reads SMNVEV (reference sequence). There are 12 residues in the CDR3. V lost 8 bases to trimming and J lost 5 bases, with 10 bases between them. CDR3 in amino acids: CASVWKQNIQYF. The DNA of the CDR3 is TGTGCCAGCGTCTGGAAACAAAACATTCAGTACTTC.

The CDR3 here is CASSLVKGSPCSYEQYF. The CDR3 DNA follows: TGTGCCAGCAGCTTAGTAAAAGGGTCTCCTTGTTCCTACGAGCAGTACTTC. The V gene is TRBV11-3, the J gene TRBJ2-7; no clear D gene. The CDR3 runs 17 residues. CDR1 is SGHNT and CDR2 is YENEEA in the germline V gene. Trimming removed 1 base from V and 1 base from J, with 17 bases in between.